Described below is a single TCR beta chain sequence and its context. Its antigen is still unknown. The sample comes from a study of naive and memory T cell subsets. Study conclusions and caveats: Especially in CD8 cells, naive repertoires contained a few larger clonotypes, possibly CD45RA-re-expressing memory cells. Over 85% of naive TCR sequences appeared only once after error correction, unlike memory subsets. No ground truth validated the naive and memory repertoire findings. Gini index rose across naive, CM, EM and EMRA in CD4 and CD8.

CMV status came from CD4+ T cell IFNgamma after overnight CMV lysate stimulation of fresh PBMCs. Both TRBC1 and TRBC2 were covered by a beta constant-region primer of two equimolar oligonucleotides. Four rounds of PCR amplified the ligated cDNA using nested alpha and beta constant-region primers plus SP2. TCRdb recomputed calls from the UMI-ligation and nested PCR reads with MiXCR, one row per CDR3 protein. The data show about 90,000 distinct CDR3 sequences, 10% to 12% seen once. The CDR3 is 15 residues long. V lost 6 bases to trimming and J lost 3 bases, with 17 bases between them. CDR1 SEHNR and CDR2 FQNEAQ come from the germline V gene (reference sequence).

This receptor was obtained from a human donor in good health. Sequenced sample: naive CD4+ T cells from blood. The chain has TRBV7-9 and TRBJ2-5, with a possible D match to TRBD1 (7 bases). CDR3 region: CASRGGQAMKETQYF. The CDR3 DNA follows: TGTGCCAGCAGGGGAGGACAGGCGATGAAAGAGACCCAGTACTTC.